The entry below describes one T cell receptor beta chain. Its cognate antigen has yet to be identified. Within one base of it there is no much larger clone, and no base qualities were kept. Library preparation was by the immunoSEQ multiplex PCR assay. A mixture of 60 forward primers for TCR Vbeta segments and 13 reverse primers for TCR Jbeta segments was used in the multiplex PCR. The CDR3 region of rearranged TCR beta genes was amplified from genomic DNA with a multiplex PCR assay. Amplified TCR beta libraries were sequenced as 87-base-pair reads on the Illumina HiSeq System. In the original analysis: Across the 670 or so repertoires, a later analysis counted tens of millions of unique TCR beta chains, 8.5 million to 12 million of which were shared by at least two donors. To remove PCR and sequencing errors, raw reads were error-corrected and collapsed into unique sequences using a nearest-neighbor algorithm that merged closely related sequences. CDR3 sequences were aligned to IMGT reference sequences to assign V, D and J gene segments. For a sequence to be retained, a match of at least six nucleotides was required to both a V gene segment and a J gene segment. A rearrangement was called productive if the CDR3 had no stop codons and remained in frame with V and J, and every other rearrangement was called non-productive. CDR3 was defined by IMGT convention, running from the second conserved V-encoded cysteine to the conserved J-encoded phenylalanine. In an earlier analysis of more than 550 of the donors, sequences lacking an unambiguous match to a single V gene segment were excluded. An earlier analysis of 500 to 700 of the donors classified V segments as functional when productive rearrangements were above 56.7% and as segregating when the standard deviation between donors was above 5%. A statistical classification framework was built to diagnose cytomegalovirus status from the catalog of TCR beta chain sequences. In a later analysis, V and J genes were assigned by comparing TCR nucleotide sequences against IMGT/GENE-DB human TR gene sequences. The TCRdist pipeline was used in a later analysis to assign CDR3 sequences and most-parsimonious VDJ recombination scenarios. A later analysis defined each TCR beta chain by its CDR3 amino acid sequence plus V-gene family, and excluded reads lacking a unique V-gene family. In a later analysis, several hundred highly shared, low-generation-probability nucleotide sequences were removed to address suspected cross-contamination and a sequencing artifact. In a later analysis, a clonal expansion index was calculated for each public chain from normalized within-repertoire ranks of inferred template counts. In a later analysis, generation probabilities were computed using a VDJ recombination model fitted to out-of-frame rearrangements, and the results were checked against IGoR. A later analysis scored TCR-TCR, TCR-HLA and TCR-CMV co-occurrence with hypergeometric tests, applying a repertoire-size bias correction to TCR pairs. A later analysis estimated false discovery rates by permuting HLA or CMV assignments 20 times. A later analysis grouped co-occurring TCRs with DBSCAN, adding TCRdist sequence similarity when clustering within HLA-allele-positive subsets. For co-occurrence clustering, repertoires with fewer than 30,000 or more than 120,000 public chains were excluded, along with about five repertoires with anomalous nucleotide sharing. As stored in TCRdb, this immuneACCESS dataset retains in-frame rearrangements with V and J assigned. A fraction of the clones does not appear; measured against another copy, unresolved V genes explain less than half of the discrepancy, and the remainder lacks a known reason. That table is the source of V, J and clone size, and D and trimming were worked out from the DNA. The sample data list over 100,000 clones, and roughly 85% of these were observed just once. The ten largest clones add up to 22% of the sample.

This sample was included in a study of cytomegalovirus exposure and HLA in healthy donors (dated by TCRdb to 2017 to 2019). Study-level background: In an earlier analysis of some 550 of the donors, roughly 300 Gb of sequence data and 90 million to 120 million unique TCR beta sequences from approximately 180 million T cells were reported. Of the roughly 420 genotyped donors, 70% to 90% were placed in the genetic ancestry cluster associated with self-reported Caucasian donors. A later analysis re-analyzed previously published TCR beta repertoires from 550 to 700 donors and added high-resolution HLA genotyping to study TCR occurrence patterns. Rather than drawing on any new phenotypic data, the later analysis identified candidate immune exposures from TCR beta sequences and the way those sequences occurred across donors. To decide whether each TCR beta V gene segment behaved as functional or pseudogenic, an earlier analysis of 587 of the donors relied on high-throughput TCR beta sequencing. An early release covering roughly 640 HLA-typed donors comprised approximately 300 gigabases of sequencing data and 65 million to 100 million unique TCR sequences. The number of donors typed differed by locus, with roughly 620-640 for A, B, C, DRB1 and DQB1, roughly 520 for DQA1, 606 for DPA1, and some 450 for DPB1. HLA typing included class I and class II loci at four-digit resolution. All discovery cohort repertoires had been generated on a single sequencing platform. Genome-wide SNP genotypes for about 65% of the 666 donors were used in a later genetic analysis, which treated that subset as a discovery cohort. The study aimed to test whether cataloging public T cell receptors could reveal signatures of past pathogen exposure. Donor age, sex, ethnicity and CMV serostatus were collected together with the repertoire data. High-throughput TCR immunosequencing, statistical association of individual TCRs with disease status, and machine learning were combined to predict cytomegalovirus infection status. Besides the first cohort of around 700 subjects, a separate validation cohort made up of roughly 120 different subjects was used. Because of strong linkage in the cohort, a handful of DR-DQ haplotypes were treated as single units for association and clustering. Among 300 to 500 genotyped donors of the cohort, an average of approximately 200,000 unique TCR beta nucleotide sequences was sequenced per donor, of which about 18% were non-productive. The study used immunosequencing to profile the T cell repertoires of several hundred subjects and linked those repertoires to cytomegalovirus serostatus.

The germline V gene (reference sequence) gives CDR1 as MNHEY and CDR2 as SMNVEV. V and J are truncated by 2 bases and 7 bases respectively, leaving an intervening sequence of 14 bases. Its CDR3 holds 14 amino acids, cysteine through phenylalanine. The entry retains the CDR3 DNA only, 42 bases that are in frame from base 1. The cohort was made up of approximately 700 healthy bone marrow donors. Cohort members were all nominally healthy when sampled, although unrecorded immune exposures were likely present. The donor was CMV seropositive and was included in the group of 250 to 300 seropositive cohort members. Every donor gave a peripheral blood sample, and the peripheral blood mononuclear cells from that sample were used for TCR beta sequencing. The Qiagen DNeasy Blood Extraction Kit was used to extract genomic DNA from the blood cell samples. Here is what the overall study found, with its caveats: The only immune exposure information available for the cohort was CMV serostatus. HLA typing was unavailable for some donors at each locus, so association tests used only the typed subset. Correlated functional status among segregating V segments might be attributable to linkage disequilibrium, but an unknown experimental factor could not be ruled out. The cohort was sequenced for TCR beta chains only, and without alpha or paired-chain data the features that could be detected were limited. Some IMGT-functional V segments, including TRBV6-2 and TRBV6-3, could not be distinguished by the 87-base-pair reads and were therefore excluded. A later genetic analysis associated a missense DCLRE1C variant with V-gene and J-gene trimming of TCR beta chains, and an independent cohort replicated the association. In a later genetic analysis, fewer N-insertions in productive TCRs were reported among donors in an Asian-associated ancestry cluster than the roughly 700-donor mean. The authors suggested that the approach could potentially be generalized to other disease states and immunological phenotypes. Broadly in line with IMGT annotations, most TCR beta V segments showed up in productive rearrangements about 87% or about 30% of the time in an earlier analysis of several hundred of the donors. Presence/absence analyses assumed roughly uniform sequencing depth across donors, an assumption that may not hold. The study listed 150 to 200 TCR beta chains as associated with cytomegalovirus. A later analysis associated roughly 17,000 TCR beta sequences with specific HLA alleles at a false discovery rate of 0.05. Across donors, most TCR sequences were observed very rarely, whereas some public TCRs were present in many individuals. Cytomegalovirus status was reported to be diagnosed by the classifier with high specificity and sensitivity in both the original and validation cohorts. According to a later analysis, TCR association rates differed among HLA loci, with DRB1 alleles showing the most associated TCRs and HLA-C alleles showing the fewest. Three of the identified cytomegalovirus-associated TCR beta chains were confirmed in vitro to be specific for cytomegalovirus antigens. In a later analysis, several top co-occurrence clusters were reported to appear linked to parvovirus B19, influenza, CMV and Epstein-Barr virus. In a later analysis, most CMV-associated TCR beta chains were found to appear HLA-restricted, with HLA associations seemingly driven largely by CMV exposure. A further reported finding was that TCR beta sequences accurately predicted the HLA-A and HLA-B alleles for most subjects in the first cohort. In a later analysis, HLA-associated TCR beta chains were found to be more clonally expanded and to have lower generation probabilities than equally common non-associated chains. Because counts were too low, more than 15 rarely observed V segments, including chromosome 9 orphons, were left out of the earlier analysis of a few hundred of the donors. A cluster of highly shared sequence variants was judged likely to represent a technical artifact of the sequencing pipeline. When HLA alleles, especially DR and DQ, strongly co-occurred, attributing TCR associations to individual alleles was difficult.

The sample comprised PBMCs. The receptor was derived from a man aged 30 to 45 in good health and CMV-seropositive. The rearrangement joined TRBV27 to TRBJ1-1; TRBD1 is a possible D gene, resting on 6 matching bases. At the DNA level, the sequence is TGTGCCAGCAGTTTACGTATAGAGGACAGTGAAGCTTTCTTT. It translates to CASSLRIEDSEAFF.